This T cell receptor (beta chain) was recovered during a study of vaccination and CD4 T cells after COVID-19. Study-level information: It was a median about 93 days after diagnosis, with a range of 35 to 161, that post-COVID samples were drawn.

This clonotype was observed a handful of times. Its matching antigen is unknown. The study's findings and limits: Median numbers of SARS-CoV-2-reactive clonotypes increased from roughly 21 to 40 (not a significant change).

Sequenced with the Oncomine TCR Beta short-read assay was DNA taken from cultured CD4+ T cells. MiXCR, applied by TCRdb to the PCR reads, yields one record per CDR3 protein. The profile shows over 15,000 distinct CDR3 sequences, about 73% of them singletons. This CDR3 has 15 residues. In germline, CDR1 is SGHTA, CDR2 FQGNSA. With 2 bases removed from V and 2 bases from J, the gap between germline ends came to 7 bases. Noted treatment: roughly 10-day PBMC culture with coronavirus spike peptide pools or control peptides (ViraFEST assay). Spanning March to December 2020, the positive PCR dates came before US Alpha, Beta and Delta variants.

Sequencing was performed on CD4+ T cells from blood, cultured in vitro. The rearrangement joins TRBV7-2 to TRBJ1-6; a possible D gene is TRBD1 (5 bases). The clonotype comes from a human donor who had recovered from COVID-19. DNA of the CDR3: TGTGCCAGCAGCTTAACGGGGCCCTATAATTCACCCCTCCACTTT. This sequence encodes CASSLTGPYNSPLHF. The full variable domain, completed using reference TRBV7-2 and TRBJ1-6, is GAGVSQSPSNKVTEKGKDVELRCDPISGHTALYWYRQSLGQGLEFLIYFQGNSAPDKSGLPSDRFSAERTGGSVSTLTIQRTQQEDSAVYLCASSLTGPYNSPLHFGNGTRLTVT.